This T cell receptor (beta chain) is drawn from a study of blood T cell repertoires in COVID-19. On the study more broadly: Both acute and convalescent COVID-19 samples were obtained from the United States, Italy and Spain. T cells, B-cell-depleted T cells, or PBMCs provided the cDNA or gDNA that served as material.

A Seattle source enrolled patients during active infection and followed them longitudinally. V shed 0 bases and J shed 6 bases, with 12 bases lying between them. The CDR3 spans 15 residues. The germline gives CDR1 SGHDT, CDR2 YYEEEE. Original handling: Nucleated cell number was recorded as an estimate derived from reference gene primer amplification. Produced via immunoSEQ multiplex PCR; TCRdb's table is partial and in-frame only. The DNA gave D and trimming, while V, J and clone size come from that table. The data contain 150,000 to 170,000 clones, 75% to 85% of them singletons. The source of this sequence is a woman between 55 and 75 years old with COVID-19, enrolled during active disease. The rearrangement joins TRBV5-6 to TRBJ1-4; D remains ambiguous. The sequencing sample was made of peripheral blood. As DNA, the CDR3 is TGTGCCAGCAGCTTGGTGGGAGGCGAGGATGAAAAACTGTTTTTT. Translation gives CASSLVGGEDEKLFF.